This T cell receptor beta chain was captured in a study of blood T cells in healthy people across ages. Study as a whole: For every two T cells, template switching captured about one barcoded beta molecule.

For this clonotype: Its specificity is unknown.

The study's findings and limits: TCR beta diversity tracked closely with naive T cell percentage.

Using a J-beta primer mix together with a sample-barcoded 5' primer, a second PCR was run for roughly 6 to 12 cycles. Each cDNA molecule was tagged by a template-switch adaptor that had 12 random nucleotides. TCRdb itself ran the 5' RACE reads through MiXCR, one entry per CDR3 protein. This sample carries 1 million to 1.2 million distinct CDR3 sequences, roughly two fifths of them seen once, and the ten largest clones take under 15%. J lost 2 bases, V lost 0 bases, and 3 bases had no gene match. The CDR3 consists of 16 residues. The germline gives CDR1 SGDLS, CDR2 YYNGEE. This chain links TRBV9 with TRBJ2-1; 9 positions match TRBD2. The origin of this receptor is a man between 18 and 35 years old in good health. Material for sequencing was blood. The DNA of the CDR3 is TGTGCCAGCAGCGTAGGGGCTAGCGGGGCCTACAATGAGCAGTTCTTC. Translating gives CASSVGASGAYNEQFF.